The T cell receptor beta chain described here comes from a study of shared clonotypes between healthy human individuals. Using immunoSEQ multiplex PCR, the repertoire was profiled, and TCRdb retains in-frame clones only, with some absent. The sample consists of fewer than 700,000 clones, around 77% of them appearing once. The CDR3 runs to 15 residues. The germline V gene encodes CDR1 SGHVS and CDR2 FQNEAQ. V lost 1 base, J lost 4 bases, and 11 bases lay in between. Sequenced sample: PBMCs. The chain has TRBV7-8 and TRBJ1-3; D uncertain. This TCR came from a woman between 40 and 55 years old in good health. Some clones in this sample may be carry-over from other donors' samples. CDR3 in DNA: TGTGCCAGCAGCTTAGGAGCGGGAGCCGGAAACACCATATATTTT. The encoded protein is CASSLGAGAGNTIYF.